The next 29 T cell receptor beta chains were all read from a single sample in a study of blood T cells in healthy people across ages (dated by TCRdb to between 2014 and 2017). The library was obtained by 5' RACE. TCRdb names Illumina HiSeq 2500 as the instrument used. A second about 7 to 11 cycle PCR used a sample-barcoded 5' primer and a J-beta primer mix. TCRdb handled the public reads itself, with Q25 trimming in fastp and clone calling in MiXCR, and kept productive beta chains. Merged by CDR3 protein, the rows form single entries marked with the most common genes and DNA. Within this sample are 800,000 to 1,300,000 distinct CDR3 sequences, with 20% to 25% of them counted one time only. The ten largest clones take up approximately 0.79% of the sample. These sequences were also reported in another study, on T cells of mothers and their children.

The source material was blood. Every receptor here comes from a girl aged 2-10 years in good health.

A few counts support this clonotype. The V and J genes are TRBV20-1 and TRBJ2-2, with D unresolved. V was pared by 4 bases and J by 1 base, with 10 bases between. The germline CDR1 and CDR2 sequences are DFQATT and SNEGSKA (reference sequence). The CDR3 loop spans 14 amino acids. CDR3 loop: CSATPSGNTGELFF. The CDR3 bases are TGCAGTGCTACCCCTTCAGGGAACACCGGGGAGCTGTTTTTT.

This clonotype has at least ten counts. J is TRBJ2-7 and V is TRBV7-9; weak D call: TRBD1 (6 bases). The CDR3 contains 13 residues. Germline CDR1 is SEHNR and CDR2 is FQNEAQ (reference sequence). Trimming took off 5 bases at V and 2 bases at J, with 10 bases between the two ends. The CDR3 region has the DNA TGTGCCAGCAGCCCCCGGGACACCTACGAGCAGTACTTC. It yields the protein CASSPRDTYEQYF.

This chain joins TRBV28 and TRBJ2-4; D possibly corresponds to TRBD2 (5 bases). CDR3 length: 14 residues. Trimming removed 2 bases from V and 11 bases from J, with 16 bases in between. Germline V gives CDR1 MDHEN, CDR2 SYDVKM. CDR3 sequence: CASSLEEDLLVQYF. CDR3 bases: TGTGCCAGCAGTTTAGAGGAGGACCTCTTGGTTCAGTACTTC.

This clonotype was observed a few times. The rearrangement links TRBV28 to TRBJ2-7; tentative D call: TRBD2 (6 bases). The CDR3 extends over 14 amino acids. The ends were cut back, 11 bases at V and 0 bases at J, with 17 bases in the middle. Germline V lookup: CDR1 MDHEN, CDR2 SYDVKM. The CDR3 DNA follows: TGTGCCTGTCAGAATAGCGGCAACTCCTACGAGCAGTACTTC. This gives the protein CACQNSGNSYEQYF.

This CDR3 is CASKGVSRNEQFF. CDR3 coding DNA: TGTGCCAGCAAAGGGGTCAGTAGGAATGAGCAGTTCTTC. J is TRBJ2-1 and V is TRBV27; TRBD1 might be the D (5 bases). Per the germline V gene, CDR1 is MNHEY and CDR2 is SMNVEV (reference sequence). The CDR3 loop spans 13 amino acids. V lost 7 bases and J lost 7, with 14 bases in between.

The chain has TRBV12-3 or TRBV12-4 and TRBJ1-2; unclear D gene. V was clipped by 3 bases and J by 8 bases, with 16 bases between them. This CDR3 has 14 residues. CDR3 sequence reads: CASSFILAPGGYTF. CDR3 nucleotide sequence: TGTGCCAGCAGTTTCATCCTGGCACCGGGAGGCTACACCTTC.

This clonotype was counted once. The gene calls are TRBV5-6 and TRBJ1-6; D is possibly TRBD1 (6 bases). Germline CDR1 reads SGHDT; CDR2 reads YYEEEE. V gave up 2 bases and J gave up 10 bases, with 22 bases separating them. The CDR3 covers 17 residues. This chain's CDR3 is CASSLDLRTARSSPLHF. The CDR3 region has the DNA TGTGCCAGCAGCTTAGATCTAAGGACAGCACGGAGCTCACCCCTCCACTTT.

V gene TRBV24-1 combines with J gene TRBJ2-7, with D possibly matching TRBD2 (6 bases). Germline V lookup: CDR1 KGHDR, CDR2 SFDVKD. This CDR3 region has 11 residues. Between the trimmed V and J ends, which lost 12 bases and 0 bases, there was a span of 8 bases. The CDR3 DNA sequence: TGTGCCGCGGGAAACTCCTACGAGCAGTACTTC. Translation gives CAAGNSYEQYF.

The table lists this clonotype with many counts. The chain couples TRBV4-3 to TRBJ1-4; 7 positions agree with TRBD1. Germline-derived CDR1 and CDR2 are LGHNA and YSLEER. The length of the CDR3 is 15 residues. V was clipped by 1 base and J by 4 bases; unmatched bases: 3. This chain's CDR3 is CASSQVGQLNEKLFF. The CDR3 DNA sequence: TGCGCCAGCAGCCAAGTGGGACAGCTTAATGAAAAACTGTTTTTT.

This sequence joins TRBV7-6 and TRBJ1-1; no clear D gene. The germline V gene encodes CDR1 SGHVS and CDR2 FNYEAQ. The CDR3 sequence is 13 residues long. V dropped 4 bases and J dropped 6 bases, with 12 bases sitting between them. CDR3 in DNA: TGTGCCAGCAGCTCATTAGGGAGCGCTGAAGCTTTCTTT. It is translated as CASSSLGSAEAFF.

This chain connects TRBV29-1 to TRBJ2-1, with D unclear. CDR3 size: 12 residues. The germline V gene encodes CDR1 SQVTM and CDR2 ANQGSEA. The germline V and J ends were trimmed by 7 bases and 9 bases, with 16 bases remaining between them. CDR3 region: CSAPVGSGEQFF. CDR3 nucleotide sequence: TGCAGCGCCCCAGTGGGCTCCGGTGAGCAGTTCTTC.

The chain employs TRBV7-2 and TRBJ2-1, with D tentatively TRBD1 (7 bases). Germline V gene data show CDR1 as SGHTA and CDR2 as FQGNSA. The V and J ends lost 0 bases and 5 bases respectively, with 20 bases between them. CDR3 length: 18 residues. The DNA of the CDR3 is TGTGCCAGCAGCTTAGCGTCCCGAGTCAGGGGGGCTCACAATGAGCAGTTCTTC. It specifies CASSLASRVRGAHNEQFF.

This chain connects TRBV5-1 to TRBJ1-5; possible D gene TRBD1, 6 bases. From germline, CDR1 is SGHRS and CDR2 YFSETQ. Trimming left V 1 base short and J 0 bases short, with 11 bases between. This CDR3 has 16 residues. This CDR3 is CASSLNRTVSNQPQHF. CDR3 nucleotide sequence: TGCGCCAGCAGCTTGAACAGGACAGTTAGCAATCAGCCCCAGCATTTT.

Regarding this clonotype: Because the CDR3 is missing its conserved closing phenylalanine or tryptophan, this is likely a read error. The rearrangement uses TRBV7-2 and TRBJ1-3; D remains unclear. Germline CDR1 SGHTA, CDR2 FQGNSA. The V gene lost 2 bases and the J gene lost 0 bases, with 14 bases spanning the gap. The CDR3 length is 17 residues. CDR3 in amino acids: CASSLRTRWDSGNTIYS. DNA for the CDR3: TGTGCCAGCAGCTTAAGGACCCGGTGGGACTCTGGAAACACCATATATTCT.

This clonotype was seen a handful of times. The CDR3 carries no conserved terminal phenylalanine or tryptophan, so it likely arises from a read error. The chain recombines TRBV28 with TRBJ2-7, with 7 bases that match TRBD2. CDR3 length: 15 residues. Germline CDR1 is MDHEN and CDR2 is SYDVKM. The V segment lost 8 bases and the J segment 2 bases; nucleotides outside the gene matches: 12. The DNA for the CDR3 is TGTGCCAGCGCTTTAGGCGGGAGTGGGACCTACGAGCAGTACCTC. Translation gives CASALGGSGTYEQYL.

This clonotype was observed a handful of times. This rearrangement joins TRBV7-9 to TRBJ1-4; D is unclear. This CDR3 is 12 amino acids long. The V end lost 5 bases, the J end lost 12 bases, and 13 bases lay between the germline ends. Germline CDR1 is SEHNR and CDR2 is FQNEAQ (reference sequence). The CDR3 DNA is TGTGCCAGCAGCCAACCCAGGTTTGAACTGTTTTTT. It codes for CASSQPRFELFF.

This clonotype was observed a handful of times. The V gene is TRBV29-1, the J gene TRBJ2-3, with TRBD2 matching over 8 bases. The CDR3 contains 17 residues. CDR1 is SQVTM, CDR2 ANQGSEA, per germline. V trimming: 3 bases; J trimming: 1 base; junction bases outside the gene matches: 12. CDR3 in DNA: TGCAGCGTTGAGTCTTGGACTAGCAACGGGGGCACAGATACGCAGTATTTT. Amino acid sequence: CSVESWTSNGGTDTQYF.

The V call is TRBV20-1, the J call TRBJ2-2; 8 bases are a match to TRBD2. Germline CDR1 and CDR2: DFQATT and SNEGSKA (reference sequence). CDR3 length: 14 residues. Trimming took 3 bases from V and 4 from J; bases not matched to a gene: 4. CDR3 in DNA: TGCAGTGCTAGGACTAGCGCGATCACCGGGGAGCTGTTTTTT. The encoded protein is CSARTSAITGELFF.

The table lists this clonotype with a few counts. V is TRBV20-1 and J is TRBJ1-2; unclear D gene. This CDR3 region has 14 residues. V dropped 4 bases and J dropped 1 base, with 13 bases sitting between them. The germline V gene has CDR1 DFQATT and CDR2 SNEGSKA (reference sequence). In DNA, the CDR3 is TGCAGTGCTAACCCGGCGGAGATTAACTATGGCTACACCTTC. Translation gives CSANPAEINYGYTF.

The rearrangement links TRBV6-6 to TRBJ2-1, with TRBD2 matching over 9 bases. Germline CDR1 is MNHNY and CDR2 is SVGAGI (reference sequence). CDR3 length equals 14 residues. The J segment lost 10 bases and the V segment lost 3 bases, leaving 7 bases of the junction unmatched. As DNA, the CDR3 is TGTGCCAGCAGTTATGGCGGGGGGGTCTGGGAGCAGTTCTTC. Encoded protein: CASSYGGGVWEQFF.

The J gene is TRBJ2-7, the V gene TRBV7-6, with D perhaps assigned TRBD1 or TRBD2 (5 bases each). The length of the CDR3 is 17 residues. V shed 1 base and J shed 6 bases, with 22 bases lying between them. The V gene's germline CDR1 is SGHVS and CDR2 FNYEAQ. The CDR3, as DNA: TGTGCCAGCAGCTTAGACGTATTAGGGGCTGGTCGGGGCGAGCAGTACTTC. Protein sequence: CASSLDVLGAGRGEQYF.

V usage is TRBV29-1 and J usage is TRBJ1-2; 9 positions agree with TRBD1. The germline CDR1 and CDR2 sequences are SQVTM and ANQGSEA. The J segment lost 1 base and the V segment lost 4 bases, leaving 16 bases of the junction unmatched. The CDR3 is 18 amino acids. CDR3 coding DNA: TGCAGCGTTGGACGATGGACAGGGGATTCTTTCTTTAACTATGGCTACACCTTC. This translates into CSVGRWTGDSFFNYGYTF.

This clonotype showed up just a few times. The gene calls are TRBV5-1 and TRBJ2-1; maybe TRBD2 (6 bases). The germline V and J ends were trimmed by 2 bases and 2 bases, with 11 bases remaining between them. This CDR3 region has 15 residues. The germline V gene encodes CDR1 SGHRS and CDR2 YFSETQ. The CDR3 region is CASSLSGTPYNEQFF. The CDR3 nucleotides are TGCGCCAGCAGCTTATCCGGGACTCCCTACAATGAGCAGTTCTTC.

As regards this clonotype: An end of the junction differs from the germline gene, which may be a read error. This chain joins TRBV29-1 and TRBJ2-1; D is possibly TRBD2 (6 bases). Germline-derived CDR1 and CDR2 are SQVTM and ANQGSEA. The CDR3 contains 17 residues. Written as DNA, the CDR3 is TGCAGCGCCCGCCCGAAGTACGGGAGATCCTCCTACAATAAGCAGTTCTTC. It specifies CSARPKYGRSSYNKQFF.

The genes are TRBV13 and TRBJ2-4; 8 nucleotides align to TRBD2. Per the germline V gene, CDR1 is PRHDT and CDR2 is FYEKMQ (reference sequence). V lost 0 bases and J lost 6; bases outside the gene matches: 7. This CDR3 has 16 amino acids. CDR3: CASSLGRGGSRNIQYF. The CDR3, as DNA: TGTGCCAGCAGCTTAGGCCGGGGGGGTAGCAGAAACATTCAGTACTTC.

This clonotype came up a few times. The chain carries TRBV20-1 and TRBJ1-4; TRBD1 agrees at 8 bases. CDR3 length: 15 residues. Trimming removed 2 bases from V and 3 bases from J; junction bases left unmatched: 5. Germline V lookup: CDR1 DFQATT, CDR2 SNEGSKA (reference sequence). Here the CDR3 reads CSARSRTGPNEKLFF. The CDR3 DNA reads TGCAGTGCTAGATCTAGGACAGGGCCTAATGAAAAACTGTTTTTT.

The chain recombines TRBV28 with TRBJ1-5, with 8 nucleotides matching TRBD1. V lost 7 bases, J lost 5 bases, and 10 bases stayed unmatched. The CDR3 has 15 residues. Looked up from germline, CDR1 is MDHEN and CDR2 is SYDVKM. CDR3 sequence reads: CASTSDRGSYQPQHF. The CDR3 DNA reads TGTGCCAGCACAAGCGACAGGGGATCGTATCAGCCCCAGCATTTT.

This chain links TRBV20-1 with TRBJ2-1, with 12 bases identical to TRBD2. V shed 0 bases and J 4 bases; nucleotides not matched to a gene: 7. The CDR3 spans 17 residues. Germline V gene data show CDR1 as DFQATT and CDR2 as SNEGSKA (reference sequence). The CDR3 DNA sequence: TGCAGTGCTAGAGAGCTAGCGGGGGGGGTCTTTTACAATGAGCAGTTCTTC. It is translated as CSARELAGGVFYNEQFF.

The chain is built from TRBV6-6 and TRBJ1-4, with TRBD1 matching 7 bases. CDR1 is MNHNY and CDR2 is SVGAGI in the germline V gene (reference sequence). The CDR3 sequence is 15 residues long. After removal of 1 base from V and 5 bases from J, the junction contained 4 bases not matched to a gene. The CDR3 DNA sequence: TGTGCCAGCAGTTACTTCTCGGGACAGAATGAAAAACTGTTTTTT. Encoded protein: CASSYFSGQNEKLFF.